The rows below give T cell receptor beta chains drawn from one sample of a study of blood T cell repertoires in COVID-19. Method: immunoSEQ multiplex PCR; TCRdb's copy keeps in-frame clones and lacks some. The table includes about 88,000 clones, around nine tenths detected once. Material: peripheral blood. These receptors were taken from a woman of 80 years or more with acute or convalescent COVID-19. Both conserved end residues are part of each CDR3. The D gene is left open where the match is weak. Only some rows state a clone size, as once, few, many or a class for expanded clones.

abundance	d_gene	v_gene	CDR3aa
.	TRBD2	TRBV4-2	CASSPGGLLDTQYF
.	.	TRBV7-3	CASSTQGSGGELFF
.	.	TRBV6-5	CASSSRTSPTGELFF
once	TRBD1	TRBV6-1	CASSEGQGAIYGYTF
.	.	TRBV3-1/TRBV3-2	CASSRAGENEKLFF
.	TRBD2	TRBV11-2	CASSPRSLAGYEQYF
few	TRBD2	TRBV9	CASSSPGLAYNEQFF
.	TRBD2	TRBV5-3	CARSLGLAGGGETQYF
.	.	TRBV25-1	CASSHMTAYNEQFF
.	TRBD1	TRBV28	CASSSSGGLNQPQHF
few	TRBD1	TRBV7-6	CASSPRDRGRADTQYF